These 17 T cell receptor beta chains came from one sample sequenced in a study of T cell responses to AZD1222 COVID-19 vaccine. Assay used: immunoSEQ multiplex PCR; TCRdb lists only in-frame clones, some missing. The data contain 130,000 or so clones, 86% of them singletons. The sample consisted of peripheral blood, taken on day 0 of AZD1222 vaccination. Receptors originate from an adult in good health.

The V and J genes are TRBV4-3 and TRBJ2-1, with 13 positions matching TRBD2. CDR3 length: 21 residues. Unmatched junction bases numbered 19, after V lost 1 base and J lost 7 bases. Germline CDR1 is LGHNA and CDR2 is YSLEER. The CDR3 spells CASSQGSLRLAGGPNRNEQFF. CDR3 nucleotides: TGCGCCAGCAGCCAAGGTAGTTTGCGACTAGCGGGGGGACCAAATAGGAATGAGCAGTTCTTC.

The chain has TRBV6-6 and TRBJ1-5, with D unresolved. Germline assignment: CDR1 MNHNY and CDR2 SVGAGI (reference sequence). Trimming took off 7 bases at V and 5 bases at J, with 9 bases between the two ends. The length of the CDR3 is 12 residues. The CDR3 DNA reads as TGTGCCAGCAACCCGGAAGATCAGCCCCAGCATTTT. Its translation is CASNPEDQPQHF.

This clone was detected once. The V and J genes are TRBV7-9 and TRBJ2-1, with D possibly TRBD2 on 5 matching bases. V was pared by 7 bases and J by 6 bases, with 13 bases between. Per the germline V gene, CDR1 is SEHNR and CDR2 is FQNEAQ (reference sequence). This CDR3 comprises 13 residues. Here the CDR3 reads CASNPGAVNEQFF. In DNA form, the CDR3 reads TGTGCCAGCAACCCCGGAGCGGTCAATGAGCAGTTCTTC.

The chain joins TRBV23-1 to TRBJ1-2, with D possibly being TRBD1 (6 bases). TRBV23-1 is labeled an ORF, and its function is uncertain. The V and J ends lost 4 bases and 4 bases respectively, with 16 bases between them. The CDR3 is made up of 15 amino acids. The CDR3 here is CASSRTFRGGYGYTF. DNA of the CDR3: TGCGCCAGCAGTCGGACCTTCAGGGGCGGCTATGGCTACACCTTC.

CDR3 residues: CASGLLSVQYF. CDR3 DNA: TGTGCTAGTGGTTTGCTCTCTGTGCAGTATTTT. V is TRBV12-5 and J is TRBJ2-3; D unclear. Germline V gene lookup returns CDR1 LGHNT and CDR2 FRNRAP. The ends were cut back, 2 bases at V and 11 bases at J, with 8 bases in the middle. CDR3 size: 11 residues.

The CDR3 DNA sequence: TGTGCCTGGAGTGTAGGTGGGGGGACTGAAGCTTTCTTT. Translated, it gives CAWSVGGGTEAFF. The chain is built from TRBV30 and TRBJ1-1; possibly TRBD1 for D (5 bases). Germline V lookup: CDR1 GTSNPN, CDR2 SVGIG (reference sequence). V was trimmed by 0 bases and J by 5 bases, leaving 10 bases between them. The CDR3 contains 13 residues.

This rearrangement joins TRBV14 to TRBJ2-7; 7 bases are shared with TRBD1. With V trimmed by 4 bases and J by 2 bases, 5 bases remained unmatched. The CDR3 is 14 amino acids. Germline-derived CDR1 and CDR2 are SGHDN and FVKESK. The DNA for the CDR3 is TGTGCCAGCAGCCGACAGGGAAAGACCTACGAGCAGTACTTC. The encoded protein is CASSRQGKTYEQYF. Based on the CDR3 plus reference TRBV14 and TRBJ2-7, the full variable domain is EAGVTQFPSHSVIEKGQTVTLRCDPISGHDNLYWYRRVMGKEIKFLLHFVKESKQDESGMPNNRFLAERTGGTYSTLKVQPAELEDSGVYFCASSRQGKTYEQYFGPGTRLTVT.

V gene TRBV5-1 combines with J gene TRBJ2-1; TRBD2 aligns across 11 bases. V lost 0 bases and J lost 7; bases outside the gene matches: 9. Germline-derived CDR1 and CDR2 are SGHRS and YFSETQ. The CDR3 runs to 17 residues. The CDR3: CASSLAGSSGGRNEQFF. The CDR3 coding sequence is TGCGCCAGCAGCTTGGCGGGTTCTAGCGGGGGGAGGAATGAGCAGTTCTTC.

In this sample, this clone turned up once. V and J are TRBV19 and TRBJ1-1, with D perhaps matching TRBD1 (6 bases). Trimming shortened V by 8 bases and J by 4 bases, and 14 bases separated the two germline ends. CDR1 LNHDA and CDR2 SQIVND come from the germline V gene (reference sequence). The CDR3 is made up of 13 amino acids. CDR3 loop: CASRSGAVTEAFF. In DNA form, the CDR3 reads TGTGCCAGTCGATCGGGGGCCGTCACTGAAGCTTTCTTT.

The V gene is TRBV2, the J gene TRBJ1-5; possibly TRBD1 for D (6 bases). Trimming left V 6 bases short and J 2 bases short, with 11 bases between. Germline CDR1 SNHLY, CDR2 FYNNEI. The CDR3 totals 14 residues. Here the CDR3 DNA reads TGTGCCAGCAGACAGGGTGGGGGCAATCAGCCCCAGCATTTT. Its translation is CASRQGGGNQPQHF. Full variable domain (remainder filled in from reference TRBV2 and TRBJ1-5): EPEVTQTPSHQVTQMGQEVILRCVPISNHLYFYWYRQILGQKVEFLVSFYNNEISEKSEIFDDQFSVERPDGSNFTLKIRSTKLEDSAMYFCASRQGGGNQPQHFGDGTRLSIL.

This rearrangement joins TRBV19 to TRBJ1-1; D may be TRBD1 (5 bases). The V end was cut by 11 bases, the J end by 1 base, with 11 bases between. The CDR3 sequence is 12 residues long. Germline V lookup: CDR1 LNHDA, CDR2 SQIVND (reference sequence). The CDR3 DNA reads TGTGCCTCCAGGGCGGGGAACACTGAAGCTTTCTTT. Translation: CASRAGNTEAFF.

J is TRBJ2-5 and V is TRBV25-1; D is possibly TRBD1 (5 bases). The length of the CDR3 is 14 residues. Germline CDR1 is MGHDK and CDR2 is SYGVNS. The V and J ends lost 1 base and 4 bases respectively, with 10 bases between them. The DNA for the CDR3 is TGTGCCAGCAGTGAATTAACACAGGTAGAGACCCAGTACTTC. Its protein is CASSELTQVETQYF.

V is TRBV7-9 and J is TRBJ1-1; D gene ambiguous. The CDR3 has 13 residues. Germline-derived CDR1 and CDR2 are SEHNR and FQNEAQ (reference sequence). V lost 2 bases, J lost 1 base, and 5 bases lay in between. The DNA of the CDR3 is TGTGCCAGCAGCTTACAATCGAACACTGAAGCTTTCTTT. Its translation is CASSLQSNTEAFF.

The V and J genes are TRBV6-1 and TRBJ1-2; D gene uncertain. The CDR3 is 13 amino acids. The germline V gene has CDR1 MNHNS and CDR2 SASEGT. Trimming shortened V by 2 bases and J by 1 base, and 5 bases separated the two germline ends. The CDR3 region is CASSEHGNYGYTF. DNA for the CDR3: TGTGCCAGCAGTGAACATGGTAACTATGGCTACACCTTC.

The chain combines TRBV27 with TRBJ2-7, with TRBD2 matching 8 bases. This CDR3 has 14 amino acids. Germline V gene lookup returns CDR1 MNHEY and CDR2 SMNVEV (reference sequence). Trimming cost V 3 bases and J 2 bases; bases outside gene matches: 3. CDR3 loop: CASSFLAGTYEQYF. The CDR3 DNA is TGTGCCAGCAGTTTTCTAGCGGGTACCTACGAGCAGTACTTC.

V gene TRBV5-6 combines with J gene TRBJ2-7; TRBD1 aligns across 9 bases. Germline CDR1 reads SGHDT; CDR2 reads YYEEEE. Trimming removed 2 bases from V and 7 bases from J; junction bases left unmatched: 7. The CDR3 runs to 14 residues. CDR3 DNA: TGTGCCAGCAGCTTCCGGGACAGGGTTCTTGAGCAGTACTTC. The encoded protein is CASSFRDRVLEQYF.

The genes are TRBV5-4 and TRBJ2-3, with 7 bases identical to TRBD2. V lost 3 bases, J lost 4 bases, and 5 bases stayed unmatched. This CDR3 has 14 residues. Germline CDR1 is SGHNT and CDR2 is YYREEE (reference sequence). The DNA of the CDR3 is TGTGCCAGCAGCTCAAGGACTAGGGCAGATACGCAGTATTTT. This translates into CASSSRTRADTQYF. The full variable domain, in which reference TRBV5-4 and TRBJ2-3 provide the parts outside the CDR3, is ETGVTQSPTHLIKTRGQQVTLRCSSQSGHNTVSWYQQALGQGPQFIFQYYREEENGRGNFPPRFSGLQFPNYSSELNVNALELDDSALYLCASSSRTRADTQYFGPGTRLTVL.